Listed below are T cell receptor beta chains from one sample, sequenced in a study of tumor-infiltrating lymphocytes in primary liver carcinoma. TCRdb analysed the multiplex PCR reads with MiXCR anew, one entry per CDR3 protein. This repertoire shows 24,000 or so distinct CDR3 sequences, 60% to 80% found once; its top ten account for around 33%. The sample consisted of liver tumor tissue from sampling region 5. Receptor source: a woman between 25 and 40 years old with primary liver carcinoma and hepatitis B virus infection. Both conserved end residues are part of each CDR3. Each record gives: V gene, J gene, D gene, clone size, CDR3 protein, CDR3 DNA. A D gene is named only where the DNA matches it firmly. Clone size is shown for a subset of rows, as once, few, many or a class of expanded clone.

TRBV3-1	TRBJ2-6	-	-	CASSQGGGYSGANVLTF	TGTGCCAGCAGCCAAGGTGGCGGTTACTCTGGGGCCAACGTCCTGACTTTC
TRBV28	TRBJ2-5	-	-	CASVTSRKHRGIWTQYF	TGTGCCAGCGTGACTAGTCGGAAACATAGGGGTATTTGGACCCAGTACTTC
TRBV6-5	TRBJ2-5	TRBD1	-	CADSIDRGLTQYF	TGTGCCGACAGTATCGACAGGGGGCTGACCCAGTACTTC
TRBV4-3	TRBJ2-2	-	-	CASSVLAGGPPSNTGELFF	TGCGCCAGCAGCGTACTAGCAGGAGGGCCCCCTTCGAACACCGGGGAACTGTTTTTT
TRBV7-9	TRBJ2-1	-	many	CASSLGRREQFF	TGTGCCAGCAGCTTAGGGCGAAGGGAGCAGTTCTTC
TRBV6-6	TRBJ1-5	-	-	CASGRINQAQHF	TGTGCTAGCGGACGGATTAATCAGGCACAGCATTTT
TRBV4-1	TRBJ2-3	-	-	CASGSRTDRQPQYF	TGCGCTAGCGGCTCACGGACAGATAGACAGCCCCAGTATTTT
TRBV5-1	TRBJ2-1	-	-	CASGTGSTYNERFF	TGCGCCAGCGGCACAGGTTCCACCTACAATGAGCGGTTCTTC
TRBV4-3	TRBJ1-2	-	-	CAISQDEGRGRTATNYGYTF	TGCGCCATTAGCCAAGATGAAGGAAGGGGCAGGACCGCTACTAACTATGGCTACACCTTC
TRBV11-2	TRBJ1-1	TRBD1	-	CASSATTGYIRTEAFF	TGTGCCAGCAGCGCCACGACAGGGTACATTCGCACTGAAGCTTTCTTT
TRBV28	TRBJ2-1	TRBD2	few	CACTYYGGGLSYNEQFF	TGTGCCTGCACCTACTACGGGGGAGGGCTATCCTACAATGAGCAGTTCTTC
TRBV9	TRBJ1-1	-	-	CASSVAHSGTETFF	TGTGCCAGCAGCGTAGCCCATTCGGGAACTGAAACTTTCTTT
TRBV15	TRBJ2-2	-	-	CSTSSPGTMAGELFF	TGTTCCACCAGCAGCCCCGGGACAATGGCCGGGGAGCTGTTTTTT
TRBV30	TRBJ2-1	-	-	CGWSTGLAAGEHFF	TGTGGCTGGAGTACGGGACTGGCCGCCGGTGAGCACTTCTTC
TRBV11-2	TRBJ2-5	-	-	CTGSLDRETQYF	TGTACCGGCAGCCTAGATCGTGAGACCCAGTACTTC
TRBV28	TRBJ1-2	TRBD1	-	CVSIQGQGANYDYTF	TGTGTCAGCATCCAGGGACAGGGGGCTAACTATGACTACACCTTC